The clone carrying this T cell receptor beta chain has a count of ten or more. Some clones are missing from TCRdb's copy, which holds only in-frame ones; the method was immunoSEQ multiplex PCR. The sample holds approximately 110,000 clones, 75% to 90% seen once. This sample is drawn from a study of blood T cell repertoires in COVID-19. On the study more broadly: Sources were T cells, B-cell-depleted T cells, or PBMCs; the material itself was cDNA or gDNA.

The CDR3 totals 15 residues. Germline trimming cut 6 bases from V and 1 base from J; bases unmatched to any gene: 7. CDR1 is MGHRA, CDR2 YSYEKL, per germline. The V gene is TRBV4-1, the J gene TRBJ1-1, with 8 bases identical to TRBD1. The origin of this receptor is a woman aged 80 or older with acute or convalescent COVID-19. Input material: peripheral blood. The CDR3 bases are TGCGCCAGCAGACGTCTCGACAGGGGGAACACTGAAGCTTTCTTT. Protein sequence: CASRRLDRGNTEAFF.